Listed below are T cell receptor beta chains from one sample, sequenced in a study of blood T cell repertoires in COVID-19. Using immunoSEQ multiplex PCR, the repertoire was profiled, and TCRdb retains in-frame clones only, with some absent. Of over 250,000 clones detected, around 87% appear once; the ten largest clones hold approximately 2.3%. Sequenced sample: peripheral blood. The origin of the receptors is a woman aged 45-65 years with acute or convalescent COVID-19. Each CDR3 is given with its conserved first and last residue.

v_call	j_call	cdr3_aa
TRBV10-1	TRBJ2-1	CASSVGQGTFF
TRBV3-1/TRBV3-2	TRBJ2-7	CASSSSKRETPLYEQYF
TRBV19	TRBJ2-1	CASSALFGTSGKVF
TRBV2	TRBJ2-1	CASSSQRSSYNEQFF
TRBV19	TRBJ1-6	CASSSTWGGLNSPLHF
TRBV21-1	TRBJ2-2	CAGRQGATTGELFF
TRBV29-1	TRBJ1-3	CSVEDAPSGNTIYF
TRBV7-2	TRBJ1-3	CASSLPGISSGNTIYF
TRBV28	TRBJ2-2	CASKIGATNTGELFF
TRBV6-2/TRBV6-3	TRBJ1-5	CASSYRDTLKHF
TRBV7-2	TRBJ1-3	CASSLDGQGNTIYF